This T cell receptor beta chain was profiled in a study of blood T cell repertoires in COVID-19. Study-level background: The study drew acute and convalescent COVID-19 samples from the United States, Italy and Spain. PBMCs, B-cell-depleted T cells, or T cells were the source of the cDNA or gDNA that made up the material.

Germline loops: CDR1 GTSNPN, CDR2 SVGIG (reference sequence). The CDR3 is 13 residues long. V was trimmed by 1 base and J by 3 bases, leaving 9 bases between them. Original handling: For nucleated cells, counts were estimated from reference gene primer amplification. Generated by immunoSEQ multiplex PCR, the TCRdb table keeps only in-frame clones and is missing some. That table supplies the V and J calls and clone size; D and trimming were determined from the DNA. The sample consists of under 70,000 clones, 65% to 85% of them appearing once. The TCR sequence derives from a woman of 80 years or more with active or convalescent COVID-19. Sequenced: peripheral blood. The chain joins TRBV30 to TRBJ1-2, with a possible D match to TRBD1 (5 bases). For the CDR3, the DNA is TGTGCCTGGAGTGAAGGGGTCGACTATGGCTACACCTTC. It translates to CAWSEGVDYGYTF.